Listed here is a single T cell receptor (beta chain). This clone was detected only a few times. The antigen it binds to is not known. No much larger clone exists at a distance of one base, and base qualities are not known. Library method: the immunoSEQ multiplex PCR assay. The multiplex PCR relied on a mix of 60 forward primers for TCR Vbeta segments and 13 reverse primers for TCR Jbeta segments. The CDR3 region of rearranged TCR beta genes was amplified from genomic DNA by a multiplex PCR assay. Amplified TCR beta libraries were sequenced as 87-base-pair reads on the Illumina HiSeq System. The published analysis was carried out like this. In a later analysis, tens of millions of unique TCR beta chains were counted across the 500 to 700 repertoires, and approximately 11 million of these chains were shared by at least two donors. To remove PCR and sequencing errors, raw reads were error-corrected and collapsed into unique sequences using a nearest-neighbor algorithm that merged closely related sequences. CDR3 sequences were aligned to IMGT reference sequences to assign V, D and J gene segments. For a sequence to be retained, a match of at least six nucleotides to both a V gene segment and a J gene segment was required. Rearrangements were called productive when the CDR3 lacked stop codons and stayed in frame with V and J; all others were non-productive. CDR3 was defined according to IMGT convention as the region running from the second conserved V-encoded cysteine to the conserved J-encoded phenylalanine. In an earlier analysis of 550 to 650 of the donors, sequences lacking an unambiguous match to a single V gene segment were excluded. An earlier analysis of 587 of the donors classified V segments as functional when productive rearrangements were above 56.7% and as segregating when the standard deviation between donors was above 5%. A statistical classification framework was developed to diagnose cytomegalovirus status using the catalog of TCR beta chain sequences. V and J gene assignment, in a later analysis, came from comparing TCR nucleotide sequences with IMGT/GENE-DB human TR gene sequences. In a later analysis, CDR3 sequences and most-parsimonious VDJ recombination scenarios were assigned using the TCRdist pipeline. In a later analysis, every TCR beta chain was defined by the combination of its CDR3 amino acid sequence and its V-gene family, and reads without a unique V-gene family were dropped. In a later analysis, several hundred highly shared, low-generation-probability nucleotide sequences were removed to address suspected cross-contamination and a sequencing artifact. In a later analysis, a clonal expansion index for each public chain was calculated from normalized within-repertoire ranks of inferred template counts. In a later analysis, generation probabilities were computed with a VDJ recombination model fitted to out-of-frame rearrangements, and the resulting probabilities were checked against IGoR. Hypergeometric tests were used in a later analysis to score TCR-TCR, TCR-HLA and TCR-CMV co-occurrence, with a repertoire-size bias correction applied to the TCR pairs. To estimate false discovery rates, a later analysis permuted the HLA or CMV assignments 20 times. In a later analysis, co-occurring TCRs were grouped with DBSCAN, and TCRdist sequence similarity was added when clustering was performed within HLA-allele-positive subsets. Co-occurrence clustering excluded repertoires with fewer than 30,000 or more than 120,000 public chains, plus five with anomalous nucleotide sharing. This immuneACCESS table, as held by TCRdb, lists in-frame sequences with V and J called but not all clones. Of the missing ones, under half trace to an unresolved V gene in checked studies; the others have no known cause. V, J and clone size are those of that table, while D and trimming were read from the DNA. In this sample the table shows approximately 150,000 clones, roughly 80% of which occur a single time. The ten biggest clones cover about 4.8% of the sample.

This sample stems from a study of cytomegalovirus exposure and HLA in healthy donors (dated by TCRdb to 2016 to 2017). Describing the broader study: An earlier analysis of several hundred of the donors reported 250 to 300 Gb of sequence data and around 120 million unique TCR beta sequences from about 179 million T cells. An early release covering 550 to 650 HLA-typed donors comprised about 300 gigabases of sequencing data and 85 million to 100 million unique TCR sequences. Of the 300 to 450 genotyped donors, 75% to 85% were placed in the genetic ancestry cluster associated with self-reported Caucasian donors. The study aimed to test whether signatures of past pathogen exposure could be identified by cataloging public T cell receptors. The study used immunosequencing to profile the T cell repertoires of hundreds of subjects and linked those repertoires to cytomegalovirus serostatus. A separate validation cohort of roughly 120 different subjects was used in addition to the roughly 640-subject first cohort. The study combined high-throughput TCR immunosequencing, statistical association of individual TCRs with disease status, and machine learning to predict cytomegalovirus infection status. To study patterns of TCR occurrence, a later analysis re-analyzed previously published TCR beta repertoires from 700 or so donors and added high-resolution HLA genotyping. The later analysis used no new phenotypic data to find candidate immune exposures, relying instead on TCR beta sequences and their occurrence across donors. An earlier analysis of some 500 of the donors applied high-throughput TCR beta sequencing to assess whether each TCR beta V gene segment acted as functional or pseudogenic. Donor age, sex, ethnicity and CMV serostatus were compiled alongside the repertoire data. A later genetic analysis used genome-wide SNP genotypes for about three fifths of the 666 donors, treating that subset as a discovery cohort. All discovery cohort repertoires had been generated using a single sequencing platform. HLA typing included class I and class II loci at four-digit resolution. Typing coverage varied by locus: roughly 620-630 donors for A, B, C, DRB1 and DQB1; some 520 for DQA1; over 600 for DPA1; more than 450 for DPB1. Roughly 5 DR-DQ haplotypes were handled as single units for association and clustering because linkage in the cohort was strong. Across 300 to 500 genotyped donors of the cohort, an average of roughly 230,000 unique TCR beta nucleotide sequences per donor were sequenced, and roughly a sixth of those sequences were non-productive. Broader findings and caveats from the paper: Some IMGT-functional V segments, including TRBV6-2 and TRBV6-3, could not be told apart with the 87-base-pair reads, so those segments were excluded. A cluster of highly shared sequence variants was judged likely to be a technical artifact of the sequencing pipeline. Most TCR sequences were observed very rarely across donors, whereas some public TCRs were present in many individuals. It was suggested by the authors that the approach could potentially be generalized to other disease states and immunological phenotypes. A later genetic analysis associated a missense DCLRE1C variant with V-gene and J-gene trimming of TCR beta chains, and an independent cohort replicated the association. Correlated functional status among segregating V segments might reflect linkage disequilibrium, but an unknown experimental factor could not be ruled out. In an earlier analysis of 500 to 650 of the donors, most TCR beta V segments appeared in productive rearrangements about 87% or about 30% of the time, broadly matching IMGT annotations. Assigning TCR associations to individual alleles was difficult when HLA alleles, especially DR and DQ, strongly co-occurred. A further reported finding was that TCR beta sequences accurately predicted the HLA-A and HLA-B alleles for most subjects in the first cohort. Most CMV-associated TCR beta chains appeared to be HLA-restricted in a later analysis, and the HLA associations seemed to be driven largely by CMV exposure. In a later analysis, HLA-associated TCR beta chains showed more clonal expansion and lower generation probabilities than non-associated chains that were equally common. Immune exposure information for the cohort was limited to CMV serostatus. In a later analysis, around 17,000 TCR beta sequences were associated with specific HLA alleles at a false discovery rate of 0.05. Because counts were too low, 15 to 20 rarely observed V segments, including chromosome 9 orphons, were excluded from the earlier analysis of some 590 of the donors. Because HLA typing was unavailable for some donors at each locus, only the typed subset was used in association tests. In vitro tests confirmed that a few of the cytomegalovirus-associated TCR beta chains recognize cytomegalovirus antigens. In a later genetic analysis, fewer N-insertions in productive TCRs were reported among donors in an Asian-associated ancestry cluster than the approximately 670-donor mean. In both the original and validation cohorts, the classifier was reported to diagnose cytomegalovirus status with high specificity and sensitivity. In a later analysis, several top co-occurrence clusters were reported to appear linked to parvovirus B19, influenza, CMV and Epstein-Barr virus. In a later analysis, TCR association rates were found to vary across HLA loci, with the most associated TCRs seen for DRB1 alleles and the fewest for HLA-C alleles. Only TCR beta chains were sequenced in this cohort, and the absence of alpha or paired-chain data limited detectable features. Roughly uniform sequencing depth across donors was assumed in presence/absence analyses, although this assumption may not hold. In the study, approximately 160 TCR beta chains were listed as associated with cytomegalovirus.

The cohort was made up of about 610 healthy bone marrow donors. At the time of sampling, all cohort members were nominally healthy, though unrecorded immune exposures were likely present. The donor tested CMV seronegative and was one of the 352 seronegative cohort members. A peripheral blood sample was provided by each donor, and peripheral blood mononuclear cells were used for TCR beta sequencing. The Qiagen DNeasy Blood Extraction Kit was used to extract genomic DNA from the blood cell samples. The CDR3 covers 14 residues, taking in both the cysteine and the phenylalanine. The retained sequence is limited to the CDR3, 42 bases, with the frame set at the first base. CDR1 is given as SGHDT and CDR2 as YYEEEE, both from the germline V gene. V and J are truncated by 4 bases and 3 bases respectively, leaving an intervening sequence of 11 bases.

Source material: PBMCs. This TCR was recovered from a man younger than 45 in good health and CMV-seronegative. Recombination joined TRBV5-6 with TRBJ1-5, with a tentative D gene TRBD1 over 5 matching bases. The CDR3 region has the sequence CASSAGRINQPQHF. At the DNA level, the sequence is TGTGCCAGCAGCGCGGGACGGATCAATCAGCCCCAGCATTTT. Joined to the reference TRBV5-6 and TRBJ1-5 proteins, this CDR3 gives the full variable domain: DAGVTQSPTHLIKTRGQQVTLRCSPKSGHDTVSWYQQALGQGPQFIFQYYEEEERQRGNFPDRFSGHQFPNYSSELNVNALLLGDSALYLCASSAGRINQPQHFGDGTRLSIL.